This T cell receptor beta chain was identified in a study of blood T cell repertoires in COVID-19. This CDR3 region has 18 residues. Germline loops: CDR1 SGHDN, CDR2 FVKESK. J lost 0 bases, V lost 2 bases, and 10 bases had no gene match. Here immunoSEQ multiplex PCR was the method, and the copy in TCRdb shows in-frame clones only, minus some. Here the sample spans some 200,000 clones, less than 90% being singletons. V usage is TRBV14 and J usage is TRBJ1-1, with 9 bases lining up with TRBD1. The sequence was collected from a woman aged 25 to 39 who had recovered from COVID-19. What was sequenced was PBMCs or T cells enriched from blood (not recorded which). The CDR3 DNA follows: TGTGCCAGCAGCCAAATGGACAGGGGCTATTTCATGAACACTGAAGCTTTCTTT. Protein sequence: CASSQMDRGYFMNTEAFF.